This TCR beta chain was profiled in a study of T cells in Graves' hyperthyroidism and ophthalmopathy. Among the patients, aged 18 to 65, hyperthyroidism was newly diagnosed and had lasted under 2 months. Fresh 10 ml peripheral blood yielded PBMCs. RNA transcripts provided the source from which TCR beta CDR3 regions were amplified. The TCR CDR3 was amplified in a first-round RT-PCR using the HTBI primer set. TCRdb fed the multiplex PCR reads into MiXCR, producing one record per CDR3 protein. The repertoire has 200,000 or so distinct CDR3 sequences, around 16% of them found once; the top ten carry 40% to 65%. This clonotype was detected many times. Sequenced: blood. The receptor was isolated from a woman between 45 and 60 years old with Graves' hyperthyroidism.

In DNA form, the CDR3 reads TGCGCCAGCAGCTTGTCTAGCGGGAGACGCCCAAGGCAGTTCTTC. Translation gives CASSLSSGRRPRQFF. The chain is built from TRBV5-1 and TRBJ2-1; TRBD2 matches 10 bases. V lost 1 base, J lost 12 bases, and 10 bases stayed unmatched. Germline V gene lookup returns CDR1 SGHRS and CDR2 YFSETQ. The CDR3 is 15 amino acids.